This T cell receptor (beta chain) was sequenced during a study of OX40 agonist ivuxolimab in advanced cancers. This CDR3 contains 15 residues. V lost 7 bases, J lost 4 bases, and 16 bases lay in between. The V gene's germline CDR1 is PRHDT and CDR2 FYEKMQ (reference sequence). Clones were sequenced by immunoSEQ multiplex PCR, and TCRdb holds only the in-frame ones, with some missing. The data show just over 90,000 clones, 94% seen once. Study results and caveats: The work left the antigen specificity of expanded peripheral T cells undetermined.

With regard to this clone: Its matching antigen is unknown.

The sample was CD4+ or CD8+ T cells sorted from blood, taken in a trial of the OX40 agonist ivuxolimab. The chain uses TRBV13 and TRBJ2-2; D gene unclear. The sequence derives from an adult with an advanced solid tumor such as melanoma, head and neck, liver or kidney cancer. The CDR3 bases are TGTGCCAGCACAGCTTGGGCCCCGGGCACCGGGGAGCTGTTTTTT. Translation: CASTAWAPGTGELFF. Full variable domain (outside the CDR3, taken from reference TRBV13 and TRBJ2-2): AAGVIQSPRHLIKEKRETATLKCYPIPRHDTVYWYQQGPGQDPQFLISFYEKMQSDKGSIPDRFSAQQFSDYHSELNMSSLELGDSALYFCASTAWAPGTGELFFGEGSRLTVL.